Below are 21 T cell receptor beta chains sequenced from a single sample in a study of blood T cell dynamics during melanoma immunotherapy (dated by TCRdb to the early 2020s). The time point label here, explained by the study, means: week 3, after first cycle of checkpoint inhibitor. The library was prepared using the immunoSEQ multiplex PCR assay. TCRdb stores this immuneACCESS table with in-frame sequences only. Part of the clones is absent; in the studies checked, under half of the shortfall reflects unresolved V genes, and no reason is known for the rest. Present in this sample are roughly 30,000 clones, approximately 83% of which were seen just once. Of the sample, 10% falls within the top ten clones. Sample: blood, taken from a patient treated with checkpoint blockade. All receptors derive from a human donor with melanoma.

This sequence joins TRBV28 and TRBJ1-2; D possibly corresponds to TRBD1 (5 bases). Germline assignment: CDR1 MDHEN and CDR2 SYDVKM. Trimming removed 7 bases at V and 8 bases at J, with 20 bases between. The CDR3 is made up of 14 amino acids. The CDR3 DNA reads as TGTGCCAGCACCTCGGGACCGCCTGGAGCCGGCTACACCTTC. It yields the protein CASTSGPPGAGYTF.

Notes on this clone: At the DNA level, this CDR3 is encoded by other sequences in the same sample as well. This chain uses TRBV7-2 with TRBJ2-3; D gene ambiguous. This CDR3 spans 14 amino acids. CDR1 is SGHTA and CDR2 is FQGNSA in the germline V gene. V was shortened by 0 bases and J by 3 bases, with 7 bases between the two germline ends. In nucleotides, the CDR3 is TGTGCCAGCAGCTTAGCCCTAGGGACAGATACGCAGTATTTT. This translates into CASSLALGTDTQYF.

J is TRBJ1-5 and V is TRBV19; 7 nucleotides line up with TRBD1. There are 17 residues in the CDR3. CDR1 is LNHDA, CDR2 SQIVND, per germline (reference sequence). V was clipped by 0 bases and J by 6 bases; unmatched bases: 11. The CDR3 region is CASSIDRARGAAQPQHF. The CDR3 region has the DNA TGTGCCAGTAGTATAGATAGGGCCAGGGGGGCGGCTCAGCCCCAGCATTTT. Variable domain in full (rest from reference TRBV19 and TRBJ1-5): DGGITQSPKYLFRKEGQNVTLSCEQNLNHDAMYWYRQDPGQGLRLIYYSQIVNDFQKGDIAEGYSVSREKKESFPLTVTSAQKNPTAFYLCASSIDRARGAAQPQHFGDGTRLSIL.

This clone has only a few counts. The V call is TRBV25-1, the J call TRBJ2-2; tentatively, D is TRBD1 (5 bases). The CDR3 is made up of 15 amino acids. Germline V gives CDR1 MGHDK, CDR2 SYGVNS. The germline V and J ends were trimmed by 2 bases and 4 bases, with 11 bases remaining between them. CDR3 coding DNA: TGTGCCAGCAGTGAAGAAGGGGTTGGCACCGGGGAGCTGTTTTTT. Its protein is CASSEEGVGTGELFF.

V gene TRBV9 combines with J gene TRBJ1-2, with D unclear. The CDR3 covers 14 residues. The ends were cut back, 3 bases at V and 0 bases at J, with 9 bases in the middle. Germline lookup yields CDR1 SGDLS and CDR2 YYNGEE. The CDR3 DNA follows: TGTGCCAGCAGCGCGGCAGGTGCTAACTATGGCTACACCTTC. It translates to CASSAAGANYGYTF.

The gene calls are TRBV6-4 and TRBJ1-1, with 8 bases lining up with TRBD1. Germline lookup yields CDR1 MRHNA and CDR2 SNTAGT. The junction had 4 bases not matched to a gene; V was cut back by 4 bases and J by 6 bases. The CDR3 is 13 residues long. The CDR3 bases are TGTGCCAGCAGTGCAGGGGGCATCGCTGAAGCTTTCTTT. This gives the protein CASSAGGIAEAFF.

The J gene is TRBJ2-1, the V gene TRBV14, with D possibly being TRBD2 (5 bases). The germline CDR1 and CDR2 sequences are SGHDN and FVKESK. The V gene lost 0 bases and the J gene lost 7 bases, with 16 bases spanning the gap. The CDR3 is 16 amino acids. The chain's CDR3 is CASSQDIRAPGNEQFF. The CDR3, as DNA: TGTGCCAGCAGCCAAGATATCCGGGCTCCGGGAAATGAGCAGTTCTTC.

The chain combines TRBV9 with TRBJ1-2; 9 bases agree with TRBD1. V lost 4 bases to trimming and J lost 2 bases; unmatched junction nucleotides: 6. CDR3 length: 15 residues. Germline V gives CDR1 SGDLS, CDR2 YYNGEE. In DNA, the CDR3 is TGTGCCAGCAGCCCCAGACAGGGGGTAAACTATGGCTACACCTTC. Its protein product is CASSPRQGVNYGYTF. Using reference TRBV9 and TRBJ1-2 for the parts outside the CDR3, the full variable domain is DSGVTQTPKHLITATGQRVTLRCSPRSGDLSVYWYQQSLDQGLQFLIQYYNGEERAKGNILERFSAQQFPDLHSELNLSSLELGDSALYFCASSPRQGVNYGYTFGSGTRLTVV.

This clone was seen a few times. The chain recombines TRBV14 with TRBJ1-1, with D possibly matching TRBD1 (5 bases). This CDR3 has 15 residues. Germline lookup yields CDR1 SGHDN and CDR2 FVKESK. With 6 bases removed from V and 0 bases from J, the gap between germline ends came to 14 bases. In nucleotides, the CDR3 is TGTGCCAGCAGAAAATATGACAGCATGAACACTGAAGCTTTCTTT. It codes for CASRKYDSMNTEAFF.

This CDR3 is CAISSGGGTDTQYF. The CDR3 nucleotides are TGTGCCATCAGTAGCGGGGGGGGCACAGATACGCAGTATTTT. The chain employs TRBV10-3 and TRBJ2-3, with 10 bases lining up with TRBD2. Germline V gene sequence: CDR1 ENHRY, CDR2 SYGVKD. The CDR3 extends over 14 amino acids. V was clipped by 5 bases and J by 1 base; unmatched bases: 0.

The V call is TRBV5-4, the J call TRBJ2-5; tentatively, D is TRBD1 (5 bases). CDR1 is SGHNT and CDR2 is YYREEE in the germline V gene (reference sequence). CDR3 size: 12 residues. The germline V and J ends were trimmed by 3 bases and 4 bases, with 7 bases remaining between them. The CDR3 is CASSWGRETQYF. The CDR3 coding sequence is TGTGCCAGCAGCTGGGGCCGAGAGACCCAGTACTTC.

This chain links TRBV6-1 with TRBJ1-2; D unresolved. The CDR3 contains 14 residues. The germline V gene encodes CDR1 MNHNS and CDR2 SASEGT. Trimming took 2 bases from V and 8 from J, leaving 15 bases between them. The CDR3 sequence: CASSESRGFGGYTF. CDR3 nucleotide sequence: TGTGCCAGCAGTGAATCGCGTGGGTTTGGAGGCTACACCTTC.

The chain joins TRBV6-6 to TRBJ2-2; perhaps D is TRBD1 or TRBD2 (5 bases each). Germline V gives CDR1 MNHNY, CDR2 SVGAGI (reference sequence). The CDR3 extends over 16 amino acids. V was trimmed by 6 bases and J by 6 bases, leaving 20 bases between them. The CDR3 DNA reads as TGTGCCAGCAGCTACGCCCAGTGGGGGATCTCCGGGGAGCTGTTTTTT. Its protein product is CASSYAQWGISGELFF.

This clone came up once. The chain carries TRBV19 and TRBJ2-7; no clear D gene. Germline V gene sequence: CDR1 LNHDA, CDR2 SQIVND (reference sequence). The CDR3 runs 13 residues. The V end was cut by 0 bases, the J end by 6 bases, with 9 bases between. CDR3 coding DNA: TGTGCCAGTAGTATAGACAGGAGAGGCGAGCAGTACTTC. Its protein product is CASSIDRRGEQYF.

Written as DNA, the CDR3 is TGTGCCAGCAGCTTAGGGCACTCGGGTCTGGCAGATACGCAGTATTTT. It codes for CASSLGHSGLADTQYF. The chain has TRBV11-2 and TRBJ2-3; D unresolved. The V gene's germline CDR1 is SGHAT and CDR2 FQNNGV. Deletions cut 1 base from V and 4 bases from J, with 15 bases between. The CDR3 loop spans 16 amino acids.

The chain uses TRBV5-1 and TRBJ1-2; tentatively, D is TRBD1 (5 bases). CDR3 size: 17 residues. Per germline, CDR1 SGHRS and CDR2 YFSETQ. V lost 2 bases and J lost 0, with 17 bases in between. This CDR3 reads CASSLGAGRRANYGYTF. CDR3 coding DNA: TGCGCCAGCAGCTTAGGGGCTGGACGGCGAGCTAACTATGGCTACACCTTC.

The rearrangement joins TRBV6-5 to TRBJ2-3, with 7 bases matching TRBD2. Trimming cost V 6 bases and J 1 base; bases outside gene matches: 7. The CDR3 totals 15 residues. The germline gives CDR1 MNHEY, CDR2 SVGAGI. CDR3 residues: CASRVAGGGTDTQYF. CDR3 DNA: TGTGCCAGCAGGGTAGCGGGCGGAGGCACAGATACGCAGTATTTT.

This clone has more than one count but fewer than ten. The rearrangement uses TRBV7-8 and TRBJ2-1; D gene uncertain. Germline V CDR1 and CDR2: SGHVS, FQNEAQ. The V end was cut by 2 bases, the J end by 8 bases, with 4 bases between. CDR3 length: 11 residues. The CDR3 loop is CASSLTDEQFF. The CDR3 region has the DNA TGTGCCAGCAGCTTAACGGATGAGCAGTTCTTC.

The CDR3 DNA reads as TGTGCCAGCAGCGTACAGGGTCTGGATGAGCAGTTCTTC. This encodes CASSVQGLDEQFF. V and J are TRBV9 and TRBJ2-1, with D tentatively TRBD1 (5 bases). The CDR3 totals 13 residues. V was pared by 1 base and J by 8 bases, with 10 bases between. Germline-derived CDR1 and CDR2 are SGDLS and YYNGEE.

This clone appeared once. The chain joins TRBV2 to TRBJ1-2; a weak D match, TRBD1 (6 bases). The CDR3 runs 14 residues. Germline V lookup: CDR1 SNHLY, CDR2 FYNNEI. V was shortened by 3 bases and J by 8 bases, with 16 bases between the two germline ends. CDR3: CASSEQDRLTGYTF. CDR3 sequence (DNA): TGTGCCAGCAGTGAGCAGGACAGACTAACGGGCTACACCTTC.

This clone was recorded a few times. J is TRBJ2-2 and V is TRBV7-8; D uncertain. V lost 5 bases, J lost 6 bases, and 13 bases lay in between. This CDR3 is 14 amino acids long. The germline V gene has CDR1 SGHVS and CDR2 FQNEAQ. In DNA form, the CDR3 reads TGTGCCAGCAGCCCCCAGAGCCCGGCCGGGGAGCTGTTTTTT. Protein product: CASSPQSPAGELFF.